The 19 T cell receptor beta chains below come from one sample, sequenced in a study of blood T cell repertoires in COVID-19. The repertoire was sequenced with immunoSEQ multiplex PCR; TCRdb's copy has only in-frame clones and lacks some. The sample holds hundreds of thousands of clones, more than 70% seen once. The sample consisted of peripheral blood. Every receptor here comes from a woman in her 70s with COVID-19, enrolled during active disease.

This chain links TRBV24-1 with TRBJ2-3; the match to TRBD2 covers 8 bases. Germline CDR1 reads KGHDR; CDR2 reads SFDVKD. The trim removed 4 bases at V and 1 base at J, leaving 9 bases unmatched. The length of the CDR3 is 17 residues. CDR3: CATSDESGGACTDTQYF. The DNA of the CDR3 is TGTGCCACCAGTGACGAGTCCGGGGGGGCATGCACAGATACGCAGTATTTT.

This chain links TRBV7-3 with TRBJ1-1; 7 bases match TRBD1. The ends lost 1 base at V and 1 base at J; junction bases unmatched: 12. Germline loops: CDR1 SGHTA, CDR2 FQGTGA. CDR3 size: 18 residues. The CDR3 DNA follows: TGTGCCAGCAGCTTAAATCATTATACAGGGGCTAAGAACACTGAAGCTTTCTTT. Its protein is CASSLNHYTGAKNTEAFF.

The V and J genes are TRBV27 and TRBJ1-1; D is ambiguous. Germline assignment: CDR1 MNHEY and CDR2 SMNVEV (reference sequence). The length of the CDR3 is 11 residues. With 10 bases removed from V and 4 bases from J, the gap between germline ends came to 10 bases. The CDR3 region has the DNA TGTGCCACCACCCGGGGCACTGAAGCTTTCTTT. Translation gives CATTRGTEAFF.

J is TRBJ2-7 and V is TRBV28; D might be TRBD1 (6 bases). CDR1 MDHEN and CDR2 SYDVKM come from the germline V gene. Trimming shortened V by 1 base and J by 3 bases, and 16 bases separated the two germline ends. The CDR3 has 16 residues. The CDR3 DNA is TGTGCCAGCAGTTTATCTGCAGGGGACCTAAACTACGAGCAGTACTTC. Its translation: CASSLSAGDLNYEQYF. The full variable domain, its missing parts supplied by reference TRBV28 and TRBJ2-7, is DVKVTQSSRYLVKRTGEKVFLECVQDMDHENMFWYRQDPGLGLRLIYFSYDVKMKEKGDIPEGYSVSREKKERFSLILESASTNQTSMYLCASSLSAGDLNYEQYFGPGTRLTVT.

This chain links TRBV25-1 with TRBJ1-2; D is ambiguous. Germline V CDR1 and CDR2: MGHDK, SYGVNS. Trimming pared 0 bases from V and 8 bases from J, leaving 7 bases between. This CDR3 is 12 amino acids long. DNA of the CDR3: TGTGCCAGCAGTGAATATGGGGAGGGCTACACCTTC. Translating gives CASSEYGEGYTF.

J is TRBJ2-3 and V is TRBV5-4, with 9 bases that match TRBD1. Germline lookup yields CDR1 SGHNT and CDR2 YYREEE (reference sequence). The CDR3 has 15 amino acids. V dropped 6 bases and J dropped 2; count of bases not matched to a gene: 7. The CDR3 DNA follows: TGTGCCAGCACCCATGGGGACAGGGACACAGATACGCAGTATTTT. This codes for CASTHGDRDTDTQYF.

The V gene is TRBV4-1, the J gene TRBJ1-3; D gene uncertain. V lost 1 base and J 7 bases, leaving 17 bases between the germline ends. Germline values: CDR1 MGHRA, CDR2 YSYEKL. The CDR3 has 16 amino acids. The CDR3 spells CASSQVVLTAWNTIYF. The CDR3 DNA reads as TGCGCCAGCAGCCAAGTCGTCCTCACAGCCTGGAACACCATATATTTT.

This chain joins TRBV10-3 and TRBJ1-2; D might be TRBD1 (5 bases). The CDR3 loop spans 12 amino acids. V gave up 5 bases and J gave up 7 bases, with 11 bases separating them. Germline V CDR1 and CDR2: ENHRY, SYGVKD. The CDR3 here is CAISPSRVGYTF. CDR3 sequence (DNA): TGTGCCATCAGTCCCTCCAGGGTTGGCTACACCTTC.

CDR3 DNA: TGTGCCAGCAGCTTTGGGGCGTACAATGAGCAGTTCTTC. Protein product: CASSFGAYNEQFF. J is TRBJ2-1 and V is TRBV11-2, with D possibly being TRBD1 (5 bases). CDR3 length: 13 residues. V lost 3 bases and J lost 4, with 7 bases in between. From germline, CDR1 is SGHAT and CDR2 FQNNGV.

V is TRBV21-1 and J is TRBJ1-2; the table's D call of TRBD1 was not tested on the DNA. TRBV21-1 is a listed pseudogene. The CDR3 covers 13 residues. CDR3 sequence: CESSDRANYGYTF. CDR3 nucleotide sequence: TGCGAATCTTCGGACAGAGCTAACTATGGCTACACCTTC.

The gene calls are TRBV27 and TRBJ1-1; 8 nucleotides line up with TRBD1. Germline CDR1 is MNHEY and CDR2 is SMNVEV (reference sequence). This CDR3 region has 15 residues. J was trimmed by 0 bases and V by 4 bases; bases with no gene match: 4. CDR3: CASSWGQAMNTEAFF. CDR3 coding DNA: TGTGCCAGCAGTTGGGGACAGGCGATGAACACTGAAGCTTTCTTT.

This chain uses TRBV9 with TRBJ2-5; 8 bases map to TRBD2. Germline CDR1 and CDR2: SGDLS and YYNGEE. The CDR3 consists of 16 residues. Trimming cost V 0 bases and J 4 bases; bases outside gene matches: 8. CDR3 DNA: TGTGCCAGCAGCGTAGGAAGCGGGGGATTGCTAGAGACCCAGTACTTC. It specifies CASSVGSGGLLETQYF.

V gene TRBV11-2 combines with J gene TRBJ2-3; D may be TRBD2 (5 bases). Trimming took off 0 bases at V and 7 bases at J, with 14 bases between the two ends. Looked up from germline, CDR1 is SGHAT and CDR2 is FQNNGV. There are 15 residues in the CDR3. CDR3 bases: TGTGCCAGCAGCTTAGATATTACCCTCGGGAATACGCAGTATTTT. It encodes CASSLDITLGNTQYF.

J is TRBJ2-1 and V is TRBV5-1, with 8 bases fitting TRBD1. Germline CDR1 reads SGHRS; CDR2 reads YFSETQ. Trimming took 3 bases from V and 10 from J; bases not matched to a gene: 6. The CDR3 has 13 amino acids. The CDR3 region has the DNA TGCGCCAGCAGCTCAACAGGGGGGAAAGAGCAGTTCTTC. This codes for CASSSTGGKEQFF.

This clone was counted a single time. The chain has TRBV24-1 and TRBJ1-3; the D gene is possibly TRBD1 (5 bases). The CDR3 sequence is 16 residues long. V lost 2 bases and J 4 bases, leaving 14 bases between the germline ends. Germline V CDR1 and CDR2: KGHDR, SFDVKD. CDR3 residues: CATSDSSGTTGNTIYF. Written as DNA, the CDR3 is TGTGCCACCAGTGATTCCTCTGGGACTACGGGAAACACCATATATTTT.

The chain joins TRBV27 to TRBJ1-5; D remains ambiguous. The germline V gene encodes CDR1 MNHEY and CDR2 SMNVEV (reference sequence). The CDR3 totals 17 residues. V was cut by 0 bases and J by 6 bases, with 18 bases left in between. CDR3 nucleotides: TGTGCCAGCAGTTTATCCCCTCCTCGGGAGATAGGTCAGCCCCAGCATTTT. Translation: CASSLSPPREIGQPQHF.

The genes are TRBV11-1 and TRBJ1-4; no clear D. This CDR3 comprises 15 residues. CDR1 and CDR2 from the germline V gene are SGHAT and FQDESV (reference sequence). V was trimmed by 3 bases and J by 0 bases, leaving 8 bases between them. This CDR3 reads CASSFGSSTNEKLFF. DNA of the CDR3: TGTGCCAGCAGCTTTGGCAGTTCAACTAATGAAAAACTGTTTTTT.

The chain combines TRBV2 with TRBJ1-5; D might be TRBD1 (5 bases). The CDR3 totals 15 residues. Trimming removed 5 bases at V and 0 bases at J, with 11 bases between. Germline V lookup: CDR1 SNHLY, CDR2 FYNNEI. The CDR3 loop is CASSQTGTSNQPQHF. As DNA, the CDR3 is TGTGCCAGCAGTCAAACAGGTACTAGCAATCAGCCCCAGCATTTT. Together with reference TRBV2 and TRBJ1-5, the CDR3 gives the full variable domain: EPEVTQTPSHQVTQMGQEVILRCVPISNHLYFYWYRQILGQKVEFLVSFYNNEISEKSEIFDDQFSVERPDGSNFTLKIRSTKLEDSAMYFCASSQTGTSNQPQHFGDGTRLSIL.

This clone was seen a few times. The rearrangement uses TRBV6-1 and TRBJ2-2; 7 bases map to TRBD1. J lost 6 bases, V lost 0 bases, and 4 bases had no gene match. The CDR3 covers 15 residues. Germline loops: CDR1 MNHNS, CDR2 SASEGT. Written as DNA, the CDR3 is TGTGCCAGCAGTGAAGCGCTTCAGGGGGCCGGGGAGCTGTTTTTT. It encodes CASSEALQGAGELFF.